These T cell receptor beta chains were read from a single sample in a study of blood T cell repertoires in COVID-19. Only in-frame clones appear in the TCRdb table, and some are missing; sequencing was by immunoSEQ multiplex PCR. The table records about 250,000 clones, roughly 89% of them present only once. Sequencing was done on a sample of peripheral blood. The receptors originated from a woman between 35 and 50 years old who had recovered from COVID-19. The CDR3 runs from the conserved cysteine through the conserved F or W. D genes are given only for firm matches. A clone size is listed for some rows: how often the clone was seen (once, few, many), or a class if it is expanded.

D gene: -; J gene: TRBJ2-7; clone size: -; V gene: TRBV5-1; CDR3 DNA: TGCGCCAGCAGCTCAGCACTGGCGGGAAGCAAAGGGCAGTACTTC; CDR3 protein: CASSSALAGSKGQYF
D gene: TRBD1; J gene: TRBJ2-3; clone size: -; V gene: TRBV11-2; CDR3 DNA: TGTGCCAGCAGCTTAGCAGGACAGGGTAGCCCAGATACGCAGTATTTT; CDR3 protein: CASSLAGQGSPDTQYF
D gene: -; J gene: TRBJ2-1; clone size: -; V gene: TRBV9; CDR3 DNA: TGTGCCAGCAGCGTAGGGAGCGGTGACTACAATGAGCAGTTCTTC; CDR3 protein: CASSVGSGDYNEQFF
D gene: -; J gene: TRBJ2-1; clone size: -; V gene: TRBV13; CDR3 DNA: TGTGCCAGCAGCTTAGGCCTCGCGCGCAATGAGCAGTTCTTC; CDR3 protein: CASSLGLARNEQFF
D gene: TRBD2; J gene: TRBJ2-3; clone size: many; V gene: TRBV18; CDR3 DNA: TGTGCCAGCTCGCGGTCTAGCGGGCACACAGATACGCAGTATTTT; CDR3 protein: CASSRSSGHTDTQYF
D gene: TRBD2; J gene: TRBJ2-1; clone size: -; V gene: TRBV7-9; CDR3 DNA: TGTGCCAGCAGCTTCTCACTAGCGGGAGATACGCCCTACAATGAGCAGTTCTTC; CDR3 protein: CASSFSLAGDTPYNEQFF
D gene: -; J gene: TRBJ1-5; clone size: -; V gene: TRBV28; CDR3 DNA: TGTGCCAGCAGTGAGGCACGGCCCCAGCATTTT; CDR3 protein: CASSEARPQHF
D gene: TRBD2; J gene: TRBJ2-3; clone size: -; V gene: TRBV16; CDR3 DNA: TGTGCCAGCAGCCCGACTAGCAGGGGCACAGATACGCAGTATTTT; CDR3 protein: CASSPTSRGTDTQYF
D gene: TRBD1; J gene: TRBJ2-4; clone size: -; V gene: TRBV6-2/TRBV6-3; CDR3 DNA: TGTGCCAGCAGTGCCCCGGGACAGGAGCTCGGAGACATTCAGTACTTC; CDR3 protein: CASSAPGQELGDIQYF
D gene: TRBD1; J gene: TRBJ1-1; clone size: -; V gene: TRBV5-1; CDR3 DNA: TGCGCCAGCAGCTTCGGCTGGACAGGGGGAACTGAAGCTTTCTTT; CDR3 protein: CASSFGWTGGTEAFF
D gene: -; J gene: TRBJ2-3; clone size: -; V gene: TRBV5-1; CDR3 DNA: TGCGCCAGCAGCTTGGCCCTGCTTGGGGGGGCAAACACAGATACGCAGTATTTT; CDR3 protein: CASSLALLGGANTDTQYF
D gene: TRBD1; J gene: TRBJ1-1; clone size: -; V gene: TRBV24-1; CDR3 DNA: TGTGCCACCAGGGCCGGGACAGGGGGGTACACTGAAGCTTTCTTT; CDR3 protein: CATRAGTGGYTEAFF
D gene: -; J gene: TRBJ1-2; clone size: few; V gene: TRBV5-1; CDR3 DNA: TGCGCCAGCAGCTATGGACAGATGACTAACTATGGCTACACCTTC; CDR3 protein: CASSYGQMTNYGYTF
D gene: -; J gene: TRBJ1-4; clone size: -; V gene: TRBV28; CDR3 DNA: TGTGCCAGCAGTTTAGGGCTGATTAATGAAAAACTGTTTTTT; CDR3 protein: CASSLGLINEKLFF
D gene: -; J gene: TRBJ2-3; clone size: -; V gene: TRBV21-1; CDR3 DNA: TGTGCCAGCAGATCCGTCGAGGGAAGCACAGATACGCAGTATTTT; CDR3 protein: CASRSVEGSTDTQYF
D gene: TRBD1; J gene: TRBJ2-7; clone size: -; V gene: TRBV5-1; CDR3 DNA: TGCGCCAGCAGCTGGGGGACAGGGGGCCCTGGGAACGAGCAGTACTTC; CDR3 protein: CASSWGTGGPGNEQYF
D gene: -; J gene: TRBJ1-1; clone size: -; V gene: TRBV30; CDR3 DNA: TGTGCCGGAGGAGGTCTTACTGAAGCTTTCTTT; CDR3 protein: CAGGGLTEAFF
D gene: -; J gene: TRBJ2-7; clone size: -; V gene: TRBV5-6; CDR3 DNA: TGTGCCAGCAGCTTTGGAGGGCCCGGGGAGCAGTACTTC; CDR3 protein: CASSFGGPGEQYF
D gene: -; J gene: TRBJ2-3; clone size: -; V gene: TRBV27; CDR3 DNA: TGTGCCAGCAGAACCGGGGTAGCGTGGACAGATACGCAGTATTTT; CDR3 protein: CASRTGVAWTDTQYF
D gene: -; J gene: TRBJ2-2; clone size: -; V gene: TRBV2; CDR3 DNA: TGTGCCAGCAGTGTATACTCTAACACCGGGGAGCTGTTTTTT; CDR3 protein: CASSVYSNTGELFF
D gene: TRBD2; J gene: TRBJ2-1; clone size: -; V gene: TRBV3-1/TRBV3-2; CDR3 DNA: TGTGCCAGCAGCCCGGGACTAGCGGAGCAGTTCTTC; CDR3 protein: CASSPGLAEQFF
D gene: TRBD1; J gene: TRBJ1-1; clone size: -; V gene: TRBV7-9; CDR3 DNA: TGTGCCAGCAGCGCGACCGGGACAGGGGGGGCCCAAGCTTTCTTT; CDR3 protein: CASSATGTGGAQAFF
D gene: TRBD2; J gene: TRBJ2-1; clone size: -; V gene: TRBV5-4; CDR3 DNA: TGTGCCAGCAGTTCCGGGACTAGAAGTATCTATGAGCAGTTCTTC; CDR3 protein: CASSSGTRSIYEQFF
D gene: TRBD1; J gene: TRBJ2-2; clone size: -; V gene: TRBV5-1; CDR3 DNA: TGCGCCAGCAGCTTGGCCCCAGGGGGCACCGGGGAGCTGTTTTTT; CDR3 protein: CASSLAPGGTGELFF
D gene: -; J gene: TRBJ1-1; clone size: -; V gene: TRBV20-1; CDR3 DNA: TGCAGTGCTTTCAGAACGCCTGAAGCTTTCTTT; CDR3 protein: CSAFRTPEAFF
D gene: -; J gene: TRBJ2-7; clone size: -; V gene: TRBV9; CDR3 DNA: TGTGCCAGCAGCGAGGGGGGGTTGGACGGCGACGAGCAGTACTTC; CDR3 protein: CASSEGGLDGDEQYF
D gene: -; J gene: TRBJ1-4; clone size: -; V gene: TRBV6-5; CDR3 DNA: TGTGCCAGCAGACAGGGATGGGAAAAACTGTTTTTT; CDR3 protein: CASRQGWEKLFF
D gene: TRBD1; J gene: TRBJ2-6; clone size: -; V gene: TRBV7-3; CDR3 DNA: TGTGCCAGCAGCTTGGAACAGGGGGAGACTGGGGCCAACGTCCTGACTTTC; CDR3 protein: CASSLEQGETGANVLTF
D gene: TRBD2; J gene: TRBJ2-7; clone size: -; V gene: TRBV5-1; CDR3 DNA: TGCGCCAGCAGCTTATCGACTAGCGGCCGAGACGAGCAGTACTTC; CDR3 protein: CASSLSTSGRDEQYF
D gene: TRBD2; J gene: TRBJ2-5; clone size: -; V gene: TRBV3-1/TRBV3-2; CDR3 DNA: TGTGCCAGCAATACTCTGGCGGGGGGGGGAGAGACCCAGTACTTC; CDR3 protein: CASNTLAGGGETQYF
D gene: TRBD1; J gene: TRBJ1-3; clone size: once; V gene: TRBV19; CDR3 DNA: TGTGCCAGTAGTTACCGGGACAGCTTAAACACCATATATTTT; CDR3 protein: CASSYRDSLNTIYF
D gene: TRBD1; J gene: TRBJ2-2; clone size: -; V gene: TRBV28; CDR3 DNA: TGTGCCAGCAGTAGACACCAGGGGGACACCGGGGAGCTGTTTTTT; CDR3 protein: CASSRHQGDTGELFF
D gene: -; J gene: TRBJ2-7; clone size: -; V gene: TRBV7-2; CDR3 DNA: TGTGCCAGCAGCGGGGGACTAGGGGGCCCGAACTACGAGCAGTACTTC; CDR3 protein: CASSGGLGGPNYEQYF
D gene: -; J gene: TRBJ2-3; clone size: once; V gene: TRBV18; CDR3 DNA: TGTGCCAGCTCCCCTCCTGAGGCCTTCACAGATACGCAGTATTTT; CDR3 protein: CASSPPEAFTDTQYF
D gene: -; J gene: TRBJ1-5; clone size: -; V gene: TRBV19; CDR3 DNA: TGTGCCAGTAGACATCACACAGGGAAGGGAGATTCGAGCAATCAGCCCCAGCATTTT; CDR3 protein: CASRHHTGKGDSSNQPQHF
D gene: TRBD2; J gene: TRBJ2-3; clone size: -; V gene: TRBV5-6; CDR3 DNA: TGTGCCAGCAGCTACTTAGCGGGAGGGAGGTCAGATACGCAGTATTTT; CDR3 protein: CASSYLAGGRSDTQYF
D gene: -; J gene: TRBJ2-5; clone size: -; V gene: TRBV7-7; CDR3 DNA: TGTGCCAGCAGCTTAGGGAGTCGGGAGACCCAGTACTTC; CDR3 protein: CASSLGSRETQYF
D gene: TRBD2; J gene: TRBJ2-1; clone size: -; V gene: TRBV5-1; CDR3 DNA: TGCGCCAGCAGCTTGAGTCAGGGAAACTTACAAACCACTAGCGGCTACAATGAGCAGTTCTTC; CDR3 protein: CASSLSQGNLQTTSGYNEQFF
D gene: -; J gene: TRBJ1-5; clone size: -; V gene: TRBV5-8; CDR3 DNA: TGTGCCAGCCGTATTAGCCGGGGGAGCAATCAGCCCCAGCATTTT; CDR3 protein: CASRISRGSNQPQHF
D gene: TRBD2; J gene: TRBJ2-1; clone size: -; V gene: TRBV5-4; CDR3 DNA: TGTGCCAGCAGCTTGGCGGGACTAGCGGGCACTACAGGTGAGCAGTTCTTC; CDR3 protein: CASSLAGLAGTTGEQFF
D gene: TRBD2; J gene: TRBJ2-2; clone size: -; V gene: TRBV19; CDR3 DNA: TGTGCCAGCAGAACCCTAGCGGGGCCGAGCGGGGAGCTGTTTTTT; CDR3 protein: CASRTLAGPSGELFF
D gene: TRBD1; J gene: TRBJ2-1; clone size: -; V gene: TRBV11-1; CDR3 DNA: TGTGCCAGCAGCGCCCGGACAGGGGGCAACAATGAGCAGTTCTTC; CDR3 protein: CASSARTGGNNEQFF
D gene: TRBD2; J gene: TRBJ2-2; clone size: -; V gene: TRBV24-1; CDR3 DNA: TGTGCCACCAGTGATCCGGCGGGGACTAAAGGTTCCGGGGAGCTGTTTTTT; CDR3 protein: CATSDPAGTKGSGELFF
D gene: TRBD2; J gene: TRBJ2-7; clone size: -; V gene: TRBV9; CDR3 DNA: TGTGCCAGCAGTGCTCAGACTAGCGGCGAGCAGTACTTC; CDR3 protein: CASSAQTSGEQYF
D gene: -; J gene: TRBJ2-2; clone size: -; V gene: TRBV11-2; CDR3 DNA: TGTGCCAGCAGCCCTCAGGGGACCGGGGAGCTGTTTTTT; CDR3 protein: CASSPQGTGELFF
D gene: -; J gene: TRBJ1-5; clone size: once; V gene: TRBV2; CDR3 DNA: TGTGCCAGCAGTTATATCGGAGGCCAGATTGAATCGCCCCAGCATTTT; CDR3 protein: CASSYIGGQIESPQHF
D gene: TRBD2; J gene: TRBJ2-7; clone size: -; V gene: TRBV2; CDR3 DNA: TGTGCCAGCAGTGAACGGTGGGCGGGAGGGTCCTACGAGCAGTACTTC; CDR3 protein: CASSERWAGGSYEQYF
D gene: TRBD1; J gene: TRBJ1-2; clone size: -; V gene: TRBV5-4; CDR3 DNA: TGTGCCAGCAGCTTGGCGGTCAGGGGGGATGGCTACACCTTC; CDR3 protein: CASSLAVRGDGYTF
D gene: -; J gene: TRBJ2-1; clone size: -; V gene: TRBV7-2; CDR3 DNA: TGTGCCAGCAGCTTAGTTGAGGTGTATGCCAATGAGCAGTTCTTC; CDR3 protein: CASSLVEVYANEQFF
D gene: -; J gene: TRBJ1-3; clone size: -; V gene: TRBV19; CDR3 DNA: TGTGCCAGTAGTCTCGGATCGATGAGGGCTGGAAACACCATATATTTT; CDR3 protein: CASSLGSMRAGNTIYF
D gene: TRBD1; J gene: TRBJ2-3; clone size: -; V gene: TRBV2; CDR3 DNA: TGTGCCAGCAGGGGACAGGGGCCCCGCACAGATACGCAGTATTTT; CDR3 protein: CASRGQGPRTDTQYF
D gene: TRBD2; J gene: TRBJ2-2; clone size: many; V gene: TRBV15; CDR3 DNA: TGTGCCACCAGCAGCTTACTAGCGGGAGGCGGCGGGGAGCTGTTTTTT; CDR3 protein: CATSSLLAGGGGELFF
D gene: -; J gene: TRBJ2-6; clone size: -; V gene: TRBV10-3; CDR3 DNA: TGTGCCATCCTCCCGGAGACTGGGGCCAACGTCCTGACTTTC; CDR3 protein: CAILPETGANVLTF
D gene: -; J gene: TRBJ2-7; clone size: -; V gene: TRBV19; CDR3 DNA: TGTGCCAGTAGTATTGAGGCGGGGCAATCCTACGAGCAGTACTTC; CDR3 protein: CASSIEAGQSYEQYF
D gene: -; J gene: TRBJ2-1; clone size: -; V gene: TRBV2; CDR3 DNA: TGTGCCAGCTCCCTTGAGCTAGACAATGAGCAGTTCTTC; CDR3 protein: CASSLELDNEQFF
D gene: TRBD2; J gene: TRBJ2-7; clone size: -; V gene: TRBV3-1/TRBV3-2; CDR3 DNA: TGTGCCAGCAGCGTGGGACTAGCGGGATTATACGAGCAGTACTTC; CDR3 protein: CASSVGLAGLYEQYF
D gene: TRBD1; J gene: TRBJ2-7; clone size: few; V gene: TRBV4-1; CDR3 DNA: TGCGCCAGCAGCCAAGATCGATGGCAGGGGGTGGAACACGAGCAGTACTTC; CDR3 protein: CASSQDRWQGVEHEQYF
D gene: -; J gene: TRBJ2-7; clone size: -; V gene: TRBV27; CDR3 DNA: TGTGCCAGCAGTTTTCTCGGGGACGAGCAGTACTTC; CDR3 protein: CASSFLGDEQYF
D gene: -; J gene: TRBJ2-1; clone size: -; V gene: TRBV21-1; CDR3 DNA: TGTGCCAGCAGCGACAAACGGAGGATAGCGGGAGGGTATTACAATGAGCAGTTCTTC; CDR3 protein: CASSDKRRIAGGYYNEQFF
D gene: TRBD1; J gene: TRBJ1-1; clone size: -; V gene: TRBV12-3/TRBV12-4; CDR3 DNA: TGTGCCAGCAGCGGACAGGAAGACACTGAAGCTTTCTTT; CDR3 protein: CASSGQEDTEAFF